This is a list of T cell receptor beta chains from one sample in a study of long-term antiretroviral therapy in people with HIV. Sequencing was performed with immunoSEQ multiplex PCR; in TCRdb, only in-frame clones are kept and a portion is missing. The sample includes 30,000 to 40,000 clones, more than 60% of them seen just once. This sample comprised unsorted PBMCs, obtained 3.1 years after starting antiretroviral therapy. The receptor source for this set is a woman between 50 and 59 years old with HIV. The CDR3 runs from the conserved cysteine through the conserved F or W. D genes are given only for firm matches. Not all rows give a size; the values are once, few, many and, for expanded clones, a class.

abundance: -; v_gene: TRBV7-9; j_gene: TRBJ2-1; d_gene: -; CDR3nt: TGTGCCAGCAGAACCTTAGGAGGAGGTGAGCAGTTCTTC; CDR3aa: CASRTLGGGEQFF
abundance: few; v_gene: TRBV2; j_gene: TRBJ2-2; d_gene: -; CDR3nt: TGTGCCAGCGGTTTGGAGACCGGGGAGCTGTTTTTT; CDR3aa: CASGLETGELFF
abundance: -; v_gene: TRBV6-6; j_gene: TRBJ2-7; d_gene: TRBD1; CDR3nt: TGTGCCAGCATTAGGACAGGGGATTTTCGCGAGCAGTACTTC; CDR3aa: CASIRTGDFREQYF
abundance: -; v_gene: TRBV4-1; j_gene: TRBJ1-1; d_gene: -; CDR3nt: TGCGCCAGCAGCCACCAAACACAGGGCGCTGAAGCTTTCTTT; CDR3aa: CASSHQTQGAEAFF
abundance: -; v_gene: TRBV29-1; j_gene: TRBJ2-7; d_gene: -; CDR3nt: TGCAGCGCTGGCCAGGGGAACGAGCAGTACTTC; CDR3aa: CSAGQGNEQYF
abundance: -; v_gene: TRBV27; j_gene: TRBJ1-2; d_gene: TRBD1; CDR3nt: TGTGCCAGCAGTTTTGCAGGGGGAAACTATGGCTACACCTTC; CDR3aa: CASSFAGGNYGYTF
abundance: -; v_gene: TRBV29-1; j_gene: TRBJ2-5; d_gene: -; CDR3nt: TGCAGCGCTCGAGTCGTAGAGACCCAGTACTTC; CDR3aa: CSARVVETQYF
abundance: once; v_gene: TRBV19; j_gene: TRBJ2-4; d_gene: TRBD1; CDR3nt: TGTGCCAGTAGTACCACTAATCGACAGGGGTTACCGTACTTC; CDR3aa: CASSTTNRQGLPYF
abundance: -; v_gene: TRBV7-3; j_gene: TRBJ2-3; d_gene: TRBD2; CDR3nt: TGTGCCAGCAGCTCCGGGGGGGCCTCAGATACGCAGTATTTT; CDR3aa: CASSSGGASDTQYF
abundance: -; v_gene: TRBV30; j_gene: TRBJ2-5; d_gene: TRBD1; CDR3nt: TGTGCCTGGAGTAGCGGACAGGGGGAGACCCAGTACTTC; CDR3aa: CAWSSGQGETQYF
abundance: -; v_gene: TRBV5-4; j_gene: TRBJ2-1; d_gene: -; CDR3nt: TGTGCCAGCAGCTTGGACGAGGGAGATGAGCAGTTCTTC; CDR3aa: CASSLDEGDEQFF
abundance: -; v_gene: TRBV6-5; j_gene: TRBJ1-5; d_gene: -; CDR3nt: TGTGCCAGCACCGGGAGCCTCCCTGGCAATCAGCCCCAGCATTTT; CDR3aa: CASTGSLPGNQPQHF
abundance: -; v_gene: TRBV4-2; j_gene: TRBJ1-2; d_gene: -; CDR3nt: TGTGCCAGCAGCCTGGAAAACTATGGCTACACCTTC; CDR3aa: CASSLENYGYTF
abundance: -; v_gene: TRBV6-5; j_gene: TRBJ2-1; d_gene: -; CDR3nt: TGTGCCAGCAGTTACCCACCGGGGCACCCATCCTATGAGCAGTTCTTC; CDR3aa: CASSYPPGHPSYEQFF